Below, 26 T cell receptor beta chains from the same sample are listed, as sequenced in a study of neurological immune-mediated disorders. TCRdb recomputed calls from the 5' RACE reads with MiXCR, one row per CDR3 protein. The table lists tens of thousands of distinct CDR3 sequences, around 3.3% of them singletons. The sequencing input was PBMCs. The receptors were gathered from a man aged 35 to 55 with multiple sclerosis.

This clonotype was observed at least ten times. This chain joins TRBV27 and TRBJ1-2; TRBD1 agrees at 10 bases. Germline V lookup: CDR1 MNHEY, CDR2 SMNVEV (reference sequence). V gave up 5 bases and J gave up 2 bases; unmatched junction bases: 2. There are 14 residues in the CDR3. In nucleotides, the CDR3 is TGTGCCAGCAGTAGGGGACAGGGGAACTATGGCTACACCTTC. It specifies CASSRGQGNYGYTF.

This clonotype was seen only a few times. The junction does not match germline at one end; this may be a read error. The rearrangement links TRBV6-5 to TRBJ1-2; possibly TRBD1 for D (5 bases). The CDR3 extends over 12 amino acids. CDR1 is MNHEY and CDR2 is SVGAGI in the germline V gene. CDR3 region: CDSSTRGYGYTF. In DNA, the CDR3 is TGTGACAGCAGCACGAGGGGTTATGGCTACACCTTC.

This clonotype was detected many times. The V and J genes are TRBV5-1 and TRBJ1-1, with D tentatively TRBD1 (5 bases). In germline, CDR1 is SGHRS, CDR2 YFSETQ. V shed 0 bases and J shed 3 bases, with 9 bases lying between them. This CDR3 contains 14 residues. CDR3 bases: TGCGCCAGCAGCTTGGACGGGGGTCACACTGAAGCTTTCTTT. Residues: CASSLDGGHTEAFF.

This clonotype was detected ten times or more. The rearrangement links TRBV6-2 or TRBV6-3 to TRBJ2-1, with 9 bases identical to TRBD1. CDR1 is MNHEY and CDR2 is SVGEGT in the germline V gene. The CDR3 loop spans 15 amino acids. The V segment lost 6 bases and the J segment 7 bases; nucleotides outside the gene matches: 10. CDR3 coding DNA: TGTGCCAGCAGCCTAGGACAGGGGAGATGGAATGAGCAGTTCTTC. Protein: CASSLGQGRWNEQFF.

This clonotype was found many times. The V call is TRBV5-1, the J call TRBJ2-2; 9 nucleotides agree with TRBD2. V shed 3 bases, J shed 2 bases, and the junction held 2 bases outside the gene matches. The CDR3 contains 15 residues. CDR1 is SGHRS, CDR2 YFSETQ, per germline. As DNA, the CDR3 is TGCGCCAGCAGCTCTCTAGCGGGAAACACCGGGGAGCTGTTTTTT. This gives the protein CASSSLAGNTGELFF.

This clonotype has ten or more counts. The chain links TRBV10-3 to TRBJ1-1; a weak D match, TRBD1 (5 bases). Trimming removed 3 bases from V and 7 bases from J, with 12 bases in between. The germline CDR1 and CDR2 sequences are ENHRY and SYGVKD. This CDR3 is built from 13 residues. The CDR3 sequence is CAISDSRDDEAFF. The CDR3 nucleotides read TGTGCCATCAGTGACAGCCGGGACGATGAAGCTTTCTTT.

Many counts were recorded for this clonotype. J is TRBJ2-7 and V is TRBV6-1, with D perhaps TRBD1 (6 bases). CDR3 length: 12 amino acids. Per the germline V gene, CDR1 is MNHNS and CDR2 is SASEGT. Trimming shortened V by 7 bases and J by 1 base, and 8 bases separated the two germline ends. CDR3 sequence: CASNGQSYEQYF. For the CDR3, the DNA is TGTGCCAGCAACGGACAGTCCTACGAGCAGTACTTC.

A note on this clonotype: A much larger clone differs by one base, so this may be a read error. DNA for the CDR3: TGTGACAGCAGCTCCCTGGACTCACCCCTCCACTTT. Translation gives CDSSSLDSPLHF. The chain links TRBV7-9 to TRBJ1-6; the D is unclear. The CDR3 is 12 amino acids. Germline V gene sequence: CDR1 SEHNR, CDR2 FQNEAQ (reference sequence).

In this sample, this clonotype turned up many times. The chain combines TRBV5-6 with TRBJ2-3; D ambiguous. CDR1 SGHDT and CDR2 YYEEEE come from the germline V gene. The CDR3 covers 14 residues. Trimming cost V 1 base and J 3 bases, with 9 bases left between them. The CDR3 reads CASSLQAGTDTQYF. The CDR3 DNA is TGTGCCAGCAGCTTGCAAGCAGGTACAGATACGCAGTATTTT.

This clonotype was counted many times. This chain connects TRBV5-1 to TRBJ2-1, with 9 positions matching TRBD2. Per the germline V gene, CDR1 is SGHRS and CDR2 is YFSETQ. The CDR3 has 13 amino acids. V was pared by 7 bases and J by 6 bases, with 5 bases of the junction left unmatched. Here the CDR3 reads CASGLAGSNEQFF. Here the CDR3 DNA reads TGCGCCAGCGGCCTAGCGGGGAGCAATGAGCAGTTCTTC. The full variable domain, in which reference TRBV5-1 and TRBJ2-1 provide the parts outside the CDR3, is KAGVTQTPRYLIKTRGQQVTLSCSPISGHRSVSWYQQTPGQGLQFLFEYFSETQRNKGNFPGRFSGRQFSNSRSEMNVSTLELGDSALYLCASGLAGSNEQFFGPGTRLTVL.

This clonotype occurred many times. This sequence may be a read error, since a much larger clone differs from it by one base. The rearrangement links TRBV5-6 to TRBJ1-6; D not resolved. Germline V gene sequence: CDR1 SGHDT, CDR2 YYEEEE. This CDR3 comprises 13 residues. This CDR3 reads CASSLGGNSPLNF. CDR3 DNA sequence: TGTGCCAGCAGCTTGGGAGGGAATTCACCCCTCAACTTT.

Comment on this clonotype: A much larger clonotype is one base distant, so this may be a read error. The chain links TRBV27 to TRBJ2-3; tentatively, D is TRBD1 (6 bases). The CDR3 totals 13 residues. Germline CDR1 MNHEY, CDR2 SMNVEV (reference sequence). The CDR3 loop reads CASRGQSTDKQYF. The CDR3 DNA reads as TGTGCCAGCAGGGGACAAAGCACAGATAAGCAGTATTTT.

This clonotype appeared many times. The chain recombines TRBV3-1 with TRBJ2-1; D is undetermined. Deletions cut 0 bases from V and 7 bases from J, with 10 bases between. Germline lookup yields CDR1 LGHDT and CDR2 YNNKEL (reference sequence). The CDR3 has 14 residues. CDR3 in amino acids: CASSQDPSRNEQFF. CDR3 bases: TGTGCCAGCAGCCAAGACCCTAGTCGGAATGAGCAGTTCTTC.

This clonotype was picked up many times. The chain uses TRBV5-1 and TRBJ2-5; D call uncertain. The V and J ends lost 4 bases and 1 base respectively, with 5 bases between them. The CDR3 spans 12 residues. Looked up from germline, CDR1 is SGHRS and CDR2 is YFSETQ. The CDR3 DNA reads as TGCGCCAGCAGCGGTTCCCAAGAGACCCAGTACTTC. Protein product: CASSGSQETQYF.

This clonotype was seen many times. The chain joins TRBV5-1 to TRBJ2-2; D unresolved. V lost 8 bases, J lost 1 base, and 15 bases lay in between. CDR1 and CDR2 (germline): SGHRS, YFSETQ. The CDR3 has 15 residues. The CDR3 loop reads CASRELLMNTGELFF. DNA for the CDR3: TGCGCCAGTAGAGAACTACTTATGAACACCGGGGAGCTGTTTTTT.

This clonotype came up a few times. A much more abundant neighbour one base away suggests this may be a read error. In nucleotides, the CDR3 is TGTGCCAGCAGTGATAATCTCCTAGCCAAAAAAATTCAGTACTTC. Translating gives CASSDNLLAKKIQYF. The chain employs TRBV6-5 and TRBJ2-4; possible D gene TRBD2, 5 bases. CDR3 length: 15 amino acids. Per germline, CDR1 MNHEY and CDR2 SVGAGI.

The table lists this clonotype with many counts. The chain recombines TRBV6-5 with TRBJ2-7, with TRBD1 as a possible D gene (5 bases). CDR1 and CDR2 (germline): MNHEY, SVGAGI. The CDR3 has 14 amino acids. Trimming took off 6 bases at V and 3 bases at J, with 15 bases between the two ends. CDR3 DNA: TGTGCCAGCAGACCTTACAGGCTTGACTACGAGCAGTACTTC. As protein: CASRPYRLDYEQYF.

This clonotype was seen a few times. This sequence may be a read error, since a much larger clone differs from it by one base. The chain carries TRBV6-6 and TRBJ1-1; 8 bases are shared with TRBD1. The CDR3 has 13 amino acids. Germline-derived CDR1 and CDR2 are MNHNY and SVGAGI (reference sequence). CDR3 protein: CASEQGVNTAAFF. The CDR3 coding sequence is TGTGCCAGCGAACAGGGGGTGAACACTGCAGCTTTCTTT.

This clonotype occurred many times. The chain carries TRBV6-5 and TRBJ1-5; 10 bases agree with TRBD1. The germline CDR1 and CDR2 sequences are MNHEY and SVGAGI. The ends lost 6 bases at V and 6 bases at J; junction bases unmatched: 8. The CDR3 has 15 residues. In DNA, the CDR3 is TGTGCCAGCAGCTCGTCGGGACAGGGGAGTCAGCCCCAGCATTTT. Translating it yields CASSSSGQGSQPQHF.

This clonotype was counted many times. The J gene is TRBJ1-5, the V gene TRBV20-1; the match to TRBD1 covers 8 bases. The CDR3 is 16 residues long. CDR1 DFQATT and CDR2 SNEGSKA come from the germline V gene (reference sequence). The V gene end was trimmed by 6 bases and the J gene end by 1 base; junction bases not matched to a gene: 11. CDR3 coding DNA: TGCAGTGCGACCCCAGGGGGCGTCTTCAGCAATCAGCCCCAGCATTTT. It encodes CSATPGGVFSNQPQHF.

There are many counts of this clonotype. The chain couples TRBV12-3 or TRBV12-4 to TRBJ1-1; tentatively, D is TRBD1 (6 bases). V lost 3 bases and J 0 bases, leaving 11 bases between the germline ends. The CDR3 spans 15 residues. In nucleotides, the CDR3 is TGTGCCAGCAGTTTGGGGGGCCCTATGAACACTGAAGCTTTCTTT. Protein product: CASSLGGPMNTEAFF.

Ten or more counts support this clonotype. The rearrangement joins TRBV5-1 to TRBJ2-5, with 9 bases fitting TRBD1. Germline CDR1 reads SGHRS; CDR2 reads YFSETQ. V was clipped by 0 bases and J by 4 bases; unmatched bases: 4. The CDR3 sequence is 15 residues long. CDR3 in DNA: TGCGCCAGCAGCTTGGGTGGGACAGGGCGAGAGACCCAGTACTTC. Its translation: CASSLGGTGRETQYF.

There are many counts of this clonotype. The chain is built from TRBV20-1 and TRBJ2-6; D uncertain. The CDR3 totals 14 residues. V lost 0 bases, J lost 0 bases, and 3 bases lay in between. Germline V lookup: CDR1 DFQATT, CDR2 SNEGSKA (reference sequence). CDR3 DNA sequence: TGCAGTGCTAGAGAGGCCTCTGGGGCCAACGTCCTGACTTTC. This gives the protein CSAREASGANVLTF.

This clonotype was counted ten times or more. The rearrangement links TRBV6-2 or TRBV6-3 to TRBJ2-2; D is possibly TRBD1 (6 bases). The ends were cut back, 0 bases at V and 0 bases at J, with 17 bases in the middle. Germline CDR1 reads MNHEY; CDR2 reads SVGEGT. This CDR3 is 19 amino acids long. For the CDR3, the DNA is TGTGCCAGCAGTTACTCGACCGGTCGACAGGCATCGAACACCGGGGAGCTGTTTTTT. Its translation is CASSYSTGRQASNTGELFF.

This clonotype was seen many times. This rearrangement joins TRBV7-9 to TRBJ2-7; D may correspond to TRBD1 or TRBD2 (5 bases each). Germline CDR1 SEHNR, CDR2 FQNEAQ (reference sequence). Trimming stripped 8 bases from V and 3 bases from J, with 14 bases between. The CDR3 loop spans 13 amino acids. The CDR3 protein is CASRHEGFYEQYF. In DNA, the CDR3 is TGTGCCAGCCGCCACGAGGGGTTCTACGAGCAGTACTTC.

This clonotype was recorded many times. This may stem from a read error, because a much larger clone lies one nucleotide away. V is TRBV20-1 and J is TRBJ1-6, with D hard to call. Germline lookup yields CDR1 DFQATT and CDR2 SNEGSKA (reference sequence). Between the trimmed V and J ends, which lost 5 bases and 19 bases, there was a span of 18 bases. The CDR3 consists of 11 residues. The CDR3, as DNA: TGCAGTGCTCCCCAGTCCCGCAGCTTACACTTT. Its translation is CSAPQSRSLHF.